These T cell receptor beta chains were read from a single sample in a study of blood T cell repertoires in COVID-19. Method: immunoSEQ multiplex PCR; TCRdb's copy keeps in-frame clones and lacks some. This repertoire shows 180,000 or so clones, roughly 76% found once; its top ten account for around 10%. What was sequenced was peripheral blood. Every receptor here comes from a woman aged 40 to 55 with COVID-19, enrolled during active disease. The conserved cysteine and the conserved F or W are not part of the CDR3 here. Fields, in order: clone size, V gene, J gene, CDR3 protein. For some rows the clone size is stated as once, few or many, or as a class when expanded; others skip it.

abundance: .
v_gene: TRBV5-8
j_gene: TRBJ2-5
CDR3aa: ASSQGHTNRETQY

abundance: few
v_gene: TRBV3-1/TRBV3-2
j_gene: TRBJ1-1
CDR3aa: ASSHLGHGKNTEAF

abundance: .
v_gene: TRBV5-8
j_gene: TRBJ2-1
CDR3aa: ASSEGTGGNNEQF

abundance: .
v_gene: TRBV27
j_gene: TRBJ1-4
CDR3aa: ASSFKGYLGEKLF

abundance: once
v_gene: TRBV30
j_gene: TRBJ1-1
CDR3aa: AWSKTGYPEAF

abundance: .
v_gene: TRBV5-5
j_gene: TRBJ2-4
CDR3aa: ASSRTGSLAKNIQY

abundance: .
v_gene: TRBV5-4
j_gene: TRBJ1-1
CDR3aa: ASLLQGAVNTEAF

abundance: .
v_gene: TRBV18
j_gene: TRBJ1-6
CDR3aa: ASSPWTGDYNSPLH

abundance: .
v_gene: TRBV29-1
j_gene: TRBJ1-2
CDR3aa: SVAGQPNYGYT

abundance: .
v_gene: TRBV6-5
j_gene: TRBJ2-5
CDR3aa: ASNFMMNPQETQY

abundance: .
v_gene: TRBV19
j_gene: TRBJ2-1
CDR3aa: ASSPSGGLRNEQF

abundance: once
v_gene: TRBV9
j_gene: TRBJ2-1
CDR3aa: ASSVAVQRGEQF

abundance: .
v_gene: TRBV28
j_gene: TRBJ1-3
CDR3aa: ASRRGGDLSGNTIY

abundance: .
v_gene: TRBV9
j_gene: TRBJ2-3
CDR3aa: ASQKGLGTDTQY

abundance: .
v_gene: TRBV30
j_gene: TRBJ1-1
CDR3aa: AWRYRSEAF

abundance: .
v_gene: TRBV7-9
j_gene: TRBJ2-1
CDR3aa: ASSLVGSDSYNEQF

abundance: .
v_gene: TRBV27
j_gene: TRBJ2-2
CDR3aa: ASSFQTGELF

abundance: once
v_gene: TRBV11-1
j_gene: TRBJ1-2
CDR3aa: ASSLAPVYGYT

abundance: .
v_gene: TRBV5-1
j_gene: TRBJ2-7
CDR3aa: ASKVFSSTYEQY

abundance: .
v_gene: TRBV5-3
j_gene: TRBJ1-2
CDR3aa: ARSSKGQGGPFYGYT

abundance: .
v_gene: TRBV6-5
j_gene: TRBJ1-6
CDR3aa: ASRDRGRSPLH

abundance: .
v_gene: TRBV28
j_gene: TRBJ1-2
CDR3aa: ASSLFGTGDMGYT

abundance: few
v_gene: TRBV19
j_gene: TRBJ1-1
CDR3aa: ASSIDLDGTEAF

abundance: .
v_gene: TRBV5-4
j_gene: TRBJ1-6
CDR3aa: ASSFQGILHSPLH

abundance: .
v_gene: TRBV19
j_gene: TRBJ1-5
CDR3aa: ASSGSAGNQPQH

abundance: .
v_gene: TRBV2
j_gene: TRBJ2-5
CDR3aa: ASSGGQAVQETQY

abundance: .
v_gene: TRBV5-1
j_gene: TRBJ1-2
CDR3aa: ASSLRDRDYGYT

abundance: few
v_gene: TRBV2
j_gene: TRBJ1-6
CDR3aa: ASSLGQGNSPLH

abundance: once
v_gene: TRBV9
j_gene: TRBJ2-3
CDR3aa: ASSVGLAGVSSRQY

abundance: .
v_gene: TRBV28
j_gene: TRBJ2-3
CDR3aa: ASSFDREPTDTQY

abundance: few
v_gene: TRBV19
j_gene: TRBJ1-3
CDR3aa: ASSIVGAGRGNTIY

abundance: once
v_gene: TRBV27
j_gene: TRBJ1-5
CDR3aa: ASSFGGGSGPQH

abundance: .
v_gene: TRBV28
j_gene: TRBJ1-5
CDR3aa: ASSLYQGARDQPQH

abundance: .
v_gene: TRBV27
j_gene: TRBJ2-1
CDR3aa: ASRSGRASNEQF

abundance: .
v_gene: TRBV6-1
j_gene: TRBJ2-7
CDR3aa: ASSPRSYEQY

abundance: .
v_gene: TRBV19
j_gene: TRBJ2-7
CDR3aa: ASSHRTPVYEQY

abundance: .
v_gene: TRBV2
j_gene: TRBJ2-1
CDR3aa: ASSPTSGFGILGNEQF

abundance: .
v_gene: TRBV6-5
j_gene: TRBJ2-2
CDR3aa: ASSYTRAGELF

abundance: .
v_gene: TRBV19
j_gene: TRBJ1-2
CDR3aa: AGFQGANGYT

abundance: .
v_gene: TRBV7-9
j_gene: TRBJ2-1
CDR3aa: ASSPGTGGKLEQF